This T cell receptor (beta chain) was observed in a study of blood T cells in healthy people across ages. Study details: Per two T cells, template switching captured roughly one barcoded beta molecule.

The CDR3 spans 13 residues. The V and J ends lost 7 bases and 12 bases respectively, with 22 bases between them. Germline CDR1 SQVTM, CDR2 ANQGSEA. The use of a sample-barcoded 5' primer and a J-beta primer mix characterized a second PCR of roughly 6 to 11 cycles. A minimum of 2.5 million CDR3-containing paired-end reads was obtained for each sample. In TCRdb, the 5' RACE reads were re-called with MiXCR into one record per CDR3 protein. The sample carries fewer than 1.5 million distinct CDR3 sequences, around 42% recorded once. Each sample yielded at least 5 micrograms of PBMC total RNA. The chain is built from TRBV29-1 and TRBJ2-1, with D possibly being TRBD1 (6 bases). The receptor was derived from a woman aged 18-29 years in good health. Input material: blood. The DNA of the CDR3 is TGCAGCGGTCAACAGGGCGGACTGTTAGTGCAGTTCTTC. Protein product: CSGQQGGLLVQFF.